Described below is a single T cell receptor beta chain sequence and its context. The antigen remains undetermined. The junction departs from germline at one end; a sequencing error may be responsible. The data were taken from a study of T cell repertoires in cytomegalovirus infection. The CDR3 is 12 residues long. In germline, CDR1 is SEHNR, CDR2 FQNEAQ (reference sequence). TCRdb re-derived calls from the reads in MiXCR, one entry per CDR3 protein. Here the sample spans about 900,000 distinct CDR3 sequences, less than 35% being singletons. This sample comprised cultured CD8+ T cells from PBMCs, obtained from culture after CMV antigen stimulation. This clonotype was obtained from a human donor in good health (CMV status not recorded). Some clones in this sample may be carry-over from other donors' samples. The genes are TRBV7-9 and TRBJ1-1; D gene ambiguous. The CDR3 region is CVSSLRDTEAFF. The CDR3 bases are TGTGTCAGCAGCCTGAGGGACACTGAAGCTTTCTTT.